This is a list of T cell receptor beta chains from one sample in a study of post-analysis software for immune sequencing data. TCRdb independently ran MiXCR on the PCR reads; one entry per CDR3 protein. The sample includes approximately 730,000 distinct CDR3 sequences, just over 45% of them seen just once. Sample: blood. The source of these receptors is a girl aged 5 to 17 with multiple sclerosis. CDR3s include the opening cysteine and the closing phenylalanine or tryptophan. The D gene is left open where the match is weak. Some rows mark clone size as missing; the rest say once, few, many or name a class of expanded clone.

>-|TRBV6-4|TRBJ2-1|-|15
TGTGCCAGCAGTGCGACCGCCAGCTCCTACAATGAGCAGTTCTTC
CASSATASSYNEQFF
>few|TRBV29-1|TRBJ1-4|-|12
TGCAGCGTTTTCGGGATTGATGAAAAACTGTTTTTT
CSVFGIDEKLFF
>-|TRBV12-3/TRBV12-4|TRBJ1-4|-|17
TGTGCCAGCAGTTTACGGTTGGGACCCGCAACTAATGAAAAACTGTTTTTT
CASSLRLGPATNEKLFF
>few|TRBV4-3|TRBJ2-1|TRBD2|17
TGCGCCGGCAGCCAAGGTCCCGGGACTAGCTCCTACAATGAGCAGTTCTTC
CAGSQGPGTSSYNEQFF
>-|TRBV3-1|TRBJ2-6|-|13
TGTGCCAGCAGCCTCCCAGTGGCCAACGTCCTGACTTTC
CASSLPVANVLTF
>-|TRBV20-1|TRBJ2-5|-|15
TGCAGTGCTAGAGCCGCTGTGGGGTACCAAGAGACCCAGTACTTC
CSARAAVGYQETQYF
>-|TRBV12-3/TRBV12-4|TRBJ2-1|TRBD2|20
TGTGCCAGCAGCCTAGGTACGGTACTAGCGGTTTCGAGCTCCTACAATGAGCAGTTCTTC
CASSLGTVLAVSSSYNEQFF
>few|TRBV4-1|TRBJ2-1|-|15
TGCGCCAGCAGCCAAGACCCTGACTCCTACAATGAGCAGTTCTTC
CASSQDPDSYNEQFF
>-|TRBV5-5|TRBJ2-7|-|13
TGTGCCAGCAGCTTGGCCGTCACGTACGAGCAGTACTTC
CASSLAVTYEQYF
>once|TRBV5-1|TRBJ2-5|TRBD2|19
TGCGCCAGCAGCTTCACAGCGAGGGGAGGGCCTTTTCTCGGAGAGACCCAGTACTTC
CASSFTARGGPFLGETQYF
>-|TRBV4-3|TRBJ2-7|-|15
TGCGCCAGCAGCCAAGGGAGACCGGCATCCTACGAGCAGTACTTC
CASSQGRPASYEQYF
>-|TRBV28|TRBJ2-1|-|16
TGTGCCAGCAGTTTATCTGGCGGGGAGGCCTACAATGAGCAGTTCTTC
CASSLSGGEAYNEQFF
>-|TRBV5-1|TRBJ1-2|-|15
TGCGCCAGCAGGCCAGGGGACTCCTTTTACTATGGCTACACCTTC
CASRPGDSFYYGYTF
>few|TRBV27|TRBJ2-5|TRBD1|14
TGTGCCAGCAGTCGAACAGGGGGCTGGGAGACCCAGTACTTC
CASSRTGGWETQYF
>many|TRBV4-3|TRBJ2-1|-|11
TGCGCCAGCAGCCAAGACAATGAGCAGTTCTTC
CASSQDNEQFF
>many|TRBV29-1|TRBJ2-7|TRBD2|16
TGCAGCGTTGAGCCGGGACTAGCGGGAGATTTGTACGAGCAGTACTTC
CSVEPGLAGDLYEQYF
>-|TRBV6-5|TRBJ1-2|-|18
TGTGCCAGCAGTTACTCGAACCCCAGGGGAACAACTAACTATGGCTACACCTTC
CASSYSNPRGTTNYGYTF
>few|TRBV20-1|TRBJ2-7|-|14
TGCAGTGCTAGAGATACCGGGGTGACCTACGAGCAGTACTTC
CSARDTGVTYEQYF
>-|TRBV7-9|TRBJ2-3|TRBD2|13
TGTGCCAGCAGATACGGGGGGACAGATACGCAGTATTTT
CASRYGGTDTQYF
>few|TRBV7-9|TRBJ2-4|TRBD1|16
TGTGCCAGCAGCCCAGGCCCCGGGACAGGGGGAACCATTCAGTACTTC
CASSPGPGTGGTIQYF
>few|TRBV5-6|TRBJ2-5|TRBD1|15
TGTGCCAGCAGCTTGGGGACAGGCCCTCAAGGGACCCAGTACTTC
CASSLGTGPQGTQYF
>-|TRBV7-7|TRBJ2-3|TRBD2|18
TGTGCTAGCAGCTTAGAACCCTCGGGAGGCCCCATCACAGATACGCAGTATTTT
CASSLEPSGGPITDTQYF
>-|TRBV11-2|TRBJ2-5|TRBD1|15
TGTGCCAGCGGCCGGACAGGGGGCCTAGGGGAGACCCAGTACTTC
CASGRTGGLGETQYF
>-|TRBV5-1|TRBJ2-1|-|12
TGCGCCAGCAGGCAGAACAACAATGAGCAGTTCTTC
CASRQNNNEQFF